Listed here are 2 T cell receptor beta chains from one sample, sequenced in a study of post-analysis software for immune sequencing data. Whole-study results and caveats: Comparison of patients with controls showed a handful of TRBV segments more frequent in patients, TRBV5-6, TRBV5-1 and TRBV20-1 among them.

No antigen is known for these receptors. TCR beta libraries were prepared from cDNA with unique molecular identifiers. TCRdb re-analysed the PCR reads in MiXCR, keeping a single row per CDR3 protein. The sample contains 800,000 to 950,000 distinct CDR3 sequences, under 70% of which appear only once. Sequencing input: blood. The origin of the receptors is a girl aged 10 to 17 with multiple sclerosis.

The gene calls are TRBV5-1 and TRBJ2-7; possibly TRBD1 for D (6 bases). The CDR3 spans 15 residues. Germline V gives CDR1 SGHRS, CDR2 YFSETQ. With 0 bases removed from V and 2 bases from J, the gap between germline ends came to 12 bases. This chain's CDR3 is CASSLAVQGAYEQYF. The CDR3, as DNA: TGCGCCAGCAGCTTGGCCGTACAGGGAGCCTACGAGCAGTACTTC.

This clonotype was seen a few times. The V call is TRBV29-1, the J call TRBJ2-7, with TRBD1 matching 9 bases. V lost 6 bases to trimming and J lost 0 bases; unmatched junction nucleotides: 9. The length of the CDR3 is 15 residues. Per germline, CDR1 SQVTM and CDR2 ANQGSEA. The CDR3 DNA follows: TGCAGCGTCCGGAGTCAGGGACAGGGCTCCTACGAGCAGTACTTC. Its protein product is CSVRSQGQGSYEQYF.